This entry lists 13 T cell receptor beta chains sequenced from one sample in a study of response to subunit inactivated influenza vaccine (dated 2018 in TCRdb). The library was built by means of RT-PCR. Sequencing took place on an Illumina HiSeq 2500. TCRdb's own reprocessing of the public reads used fastp at Q25 and MiXCR and kept productive beta chains. Each entry merges the rows of one CDR3 protein and shows their most common DNA and genes. The sample table contains approximately 530,000 distinct CDR3 sequences; only one count was recorded for around 7.7% of them. The top ten hold about an eighth of the sample. The source was PBMCs from blood, collected around 25 months after vaccination. These TCRs come from a man aged 50 to 75 who received an inactivated influenza vaccine. Donor details come from another sample of the same person, matched by shared clones.

The chain couples TRBV6-4 to TRBJ2-1; TRBD2 agrees at 8 bases. Trimming cost V 3 bases and J 9 bases; bases outside gene matches: 4. CDR3 length: 13 amino acids. Germline V gives CDR1 MRHNA, CDR2 SNTAGT. The CDR3 loop is CASSEIRGGEQFF. As DNA, the CDR3 is TGTGCCAGCAGTGAGATCCGGGGGGGTGAGCAGTTCTTC.

This clonotype was picked up many times. This chain connects TRBV6-2 or TRBV6-3 to TRBJ2-3, with 8 bases fitting TRBD2. The V gene's germline CDR1 is MNHEY and CDR2 SVGEGT. This CDR3 has 14 residues. V was pared by 6 bases and J by 0 bases, with 2 bases of the junction left unmatched. CDR3 in DNA: TGTGCCAGCAGGCCTAGCGGGAGCACAGATACGCAGTATTTT. Encoded protein: CASRPSGSTDTQYF.

This clonotype was recorded at least ten times. CDR3 nucleotide sequence: TGTGCCAGCAGTTTAACGCTTACGCCCGGGGAGACCCAGTACTTC. It codes for CASSLTLTPGETQYF. The chain recombines TRBV12-3 or TRBV12-4 with TRBJ2-5; D uncertain. The CDR3 length is 15 residues. Trimming left V 2 bases short and J 5 bases short, with 15 bases between.

CDR3 DNA: TGTGCCAGCAGCTTACGCGGGAGGTCGAACACCGGGGAGCTGTTTTTT. As protein: CASSLRGRSNTGELFF. The rearrangement uses TRBV7-3 and TRBJ2-2; TRBD2 matches 8 bases. Germline CDR1 and CDR2: SGHTA and FQGTGA. Trimming cost V 2 bases and J 0 bases; bases outside gene matches: 2. This CDR3 is built from 16 residues.

This clonotype was counted only a few times. The chain joins TRBV6-5 to TRBJ1-2; D remains ambiguous. The V gene lost 2 bases and the J gene lost 0 bases, with 7 bases spanning the gap. The CDR3 is 14 amino acids. CDR1 and CDR2 from the germline V gene are MNHEY and SVGAGI. For the CDR3, the DNA is TGTGCCAGCAGTTACACTCTGTCTAACTATGGCTACACCTTC. Encoded protein: CASSYTLSNYGYTF.

This clonotype came up many times. This chain joins TRBV3-1 and TRBJ2-1; a weak D match, TRBD2 (7 bases). Trimming shortened V by 0 bases and J by 10 bases, and 10 bases separated the two germline ends. Germline V gene lookup returns CDR1 LGHDT and CDR2 YNNKEL (reference sequence). This CDR3 is 13 amino acids long. CDR3: CASSQDGGREQFF. The CDR3 DNA is TGTGCCAGCAGCCAAGACGGGGGGCGGGAGCAGTTCTTC.

This clonotype appeared a few times. The genes are TRBV6-5 and TRBJ2-3, with a possible D match to TRBD1 (6 bases). This CDR3 comprises 15 residues. Trimming left V 0 bases short and J 8 bases short, with 15 bases between. The germline CDR1 and CDR2 sequences are MNHEY and SVGAGI. The CDR3 region has the DNA TGTGCCAGCAGTTACTCGTGGTCAGGGGCTCGTACGCAGTATTTT. Translation: CASSYSWSGARTQYF.

In regard to this clonotype: One end of the junction fails to match germline, which may point to a read error. The chain combines TRBV4-3 with TRBJ2-3; the match to TRBD2 covers 7 bases. The germline CDR1 and CDR2 sequences are LGHNA and YSLEER. The CDR3 is made up of 15 amino acids. The CDR3 bases are TGCGCCAACAGCCCCCAGTGGCGGGGGTCAGATACGCAGTATTTT. Its translation is CANSPQWRGSDTQYF.

This clonotype was observed a handful of times. The chain carries TRBV3-1 and TRBJ2-7, with D perhaps TRBD2 (6 bases). V dropped 3 bases and J dropped 6 bases, with 12 bases sitting between them. Germline assignment: CDR1 LGHDT and CDR2 YNNKEL (reference sequence). The CDR3 spans 13 residues. The CDR3 DNA reads TGTGCCAGCAGCCAGCTCCGGGGGTTCGAGCAGTACTTC. Amino acid sequence: CASSQLRGFEQYF.

This clonotype has a count of ten or more. This rearrangement joins TRBV29-1 to TRBJ2-5, with D unresolved. Trimming left V 7 bases short and J 4 bases short, with 13 bases between. Germline V gene lookup returns CDR1 SQVTM and CDR2 ANQGSEA. CDR3 length: 12 amino acids. The CDR3 nucleotides are TGCAGCGGCCGGACCGGCGGAGAGACCCAGTACTTC. It specifies CSGRTGGETQYF.

This clonotype was detected many times. The chain joins TRBV27 to TRBJ2-1; 7 bases map to TRBD2. Unmatched junction bases numbered 5, after V lost 6 bases and J lost 6 bases. From germline, CDR1 is MNHEY and CDR2 SMNVEV (reference sequence). This CDR3 contains 13 residues. The CDR3 protein is CASRFPSGNEQFF. As DNA, the CDR3 is TGTGCCAGCAGGTTTCCTAGCGGCAATGAGCAGTTCTTC.

In its sample, this clonotype was seen a few times. Sequence at one end of the junction differs from germline and may be a read error. The chain is built from TRBV7-7 and TRBJ2-5; D is unclear. CDR3 size: 16 residues. Germline V gene data show CDR1 as SSHAT and CDR2 as FNYEAQ (reference sequence). The CDR3 sequence: CASSLGHGRGQETQYF. The CDR3 DNA reads as TGTGCTAGCAGCCTAGGGCACGGACGTGGCCAAGAGACCCAGTACTTC.

Ten or more counts support this clonotype. The chain links TRBV5-1 to TRBJ2-7, with TRBD1 matching 7 bases. J lost 0 bases, V lost 2 bases, and 2 bases had no gene match. The CDR3 loop spans 14 amino acids. Germline lookup yields CDR1 SGHRS and CDR2 YFSETQ. The CDR3 DNA sequence: TGCGCCAGCAGCTTTTGGGACAGCTCCTACGAGCAGTACTTC. Its protein product is CASSFWDSSYEQYF. The variable domain in full, completed from reference TRBV5-1 and TRBJ2-7, reads KAGVTQTPRYLIKTRGQQVTLSCSPISGHRSVSWYQQTPGQGLQFLFEYFSETQRNKGNFPGRFSGRQFSNSRSEMNVSTLELGDSALYLCASSFWDSSYEQYFGPGTRLTVT.